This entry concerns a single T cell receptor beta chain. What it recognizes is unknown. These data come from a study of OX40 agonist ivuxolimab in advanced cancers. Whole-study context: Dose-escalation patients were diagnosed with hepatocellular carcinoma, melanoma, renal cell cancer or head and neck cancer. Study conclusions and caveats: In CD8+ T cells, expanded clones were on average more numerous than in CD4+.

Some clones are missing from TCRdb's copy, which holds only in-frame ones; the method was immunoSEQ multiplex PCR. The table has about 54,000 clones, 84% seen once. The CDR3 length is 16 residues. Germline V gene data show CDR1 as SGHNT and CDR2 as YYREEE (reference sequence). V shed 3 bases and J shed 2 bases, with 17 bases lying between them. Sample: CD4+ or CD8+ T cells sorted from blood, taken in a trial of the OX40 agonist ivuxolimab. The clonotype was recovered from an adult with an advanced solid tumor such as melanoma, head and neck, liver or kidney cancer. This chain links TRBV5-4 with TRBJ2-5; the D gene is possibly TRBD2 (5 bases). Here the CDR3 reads CASSSPRGQVQETQYF. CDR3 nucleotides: TGTGCCAGCAGCTCCCCAAGAGGGCAGGTTCAAGAGACCCAGTACTTC.